This TCR beta chain emerged from a study of blood T cell repertoires in COVID-19. For the study at large: The United States, Italy and Spain provided the acute and convalescent COVID-19 samples. T cells, B-cell-depleted T cells, or PBMCs provided the cDNA or gDNA that served as material.

As handled by the study authors: The assay estimated nucleated cells by amplifying reference gene primers. Using immunoSEQ multiplex PCR, the repertoire was profiled, and TCRdb retains in-frame clones only, with some absent. The V and J calls and the clone size are those of that table, but D and trimming were determined from the DNA. The sample carries just under 150,000 clones, about 85% recorded once. This CDR3 has 14 residues. V was cut by 1 base and J by 0 bases, with 5 bases left in between. Germline V gene data show CDR1 as SGHRS and CDR2 as YFSETQ. This sequence was found in a human donor with acute or convalescent COVID-19. The donor label of this sample is uncertain. Sequencing was performed on peripheral blood. The rearrangement joins TRBV5-1 to TRBJ1-3; no firm D call. CDR3: CASSLTDSGNTIYF. In DNA, the CDR3 is TGCGCCAGCAGCTTGACAGACTCTGGAAACACCATATATTTT.